This T cell receptor beta chain was captured by sequencing in a study of blood T cells in healthy people across ages (dated by TCRdb to between 2015 and 2016). At the level of the whole study: Template switching captured roughly one uniquely barcoded TCR beta cDNA molecule per two T cells in model experiments. Using deep sequencing normalized with unique cDNA molecular identifiers, the study measured how TCR beta repertoire diversity changes with age. Donors were grouped into four age groups: young (average 16 years), middle-aged (less than 40), aged (over 55) and long-lived (approximately 82). Two additional independent replicas of 1 million unique cDNA reads from the same blood draw were analyzed for two donors (one aged 18 to 30 and one aged 80 or older).

The receptor library was made with 5' RACE. The listed sequencing device is Illumina HiSeq 2500. A second PCR of roughly 7 to 11 cycles was performed with a sample-barcoded 5' primer and a J-beta primer mix. A template-switch 5' adaptor carrying 12 random nucleotides introduced a unique molecular identifier onto each TCR beta cDNA molecule. At least 2.5 million CDR3-containing paired-end reads were obtained from each sample. The Mint cDNA synthesis kit, primed by a TRBC-specific oligonucleotide, was used to synthesize first-strand cDNA from all RNA. Following uracil-DNA glycosylase treatment, a first 18-cycle PCR with universal primers M1SS and BC2_uni_R was performed on all cDNA. The original methods were these. Normalization of each sample was performed by random selection of 1 million high-quality reads, each carrying a distinct molecular identifier. Reads with shared molecular identifiers were discarded instead of being binned into consensus sequences. MiTCR, run with a Q25 quality threshold and the strictest error-elimination algorithm, handled CDR3 identification, clonotype clustering and error correction. A nonparametric unseen species model with Euler transformation was used to estimate lower-bound total TCR beta diversity. TCRdb's own reprocessing of the public reads used fastp at Q25 and MiXCR and kept productive beta chains. Each CDR3 protein appears once, grouped with its most common genes and DNA. TCRdb's processing, not the study's, gives the V and J calls here. For this sample the table gives about 570,000 distinct CDR3 sequences, of which 25% to 35% were detected only once. The ten biggest clones cover over 3.5% of the sample.

On this clonotype: The antigen it binds to is not known. No much larger clone is present one base from it, and per-base qualities are unavailable.

The CDR3 starts with the cysteine, ends with the phenylalanine, and has 12 residues. Just CDR3 DNA is preserved here, 36 bases in frame from base 1. V is reduced by 0 bases and J by 14 bases, leaving a spacing of 10 bases between them. CDR1 and CDR2, looked up from the germline V gene, are SGHDN and FVKESK. Donors were 39 systemically healthy Caucasian individuals from Russia aged roughly 6 to 100 years. Ten milliliters of peripheral blood were drawn from each donor into EDTA-treated Vacutainer tubes. PBMCs were isolated by Ficoll-Paque density-gradient centrifugation, with at least 7 million obtained per sample. Trizol reagent was used to extract total RNA from PBMCs, with at least 6 micrograms per sample. For every donor, flow cytometry on a PBMC aliquot measured the percentage of naive CD45RAhigh/CD27high T cells. Beyond this particular receptor, the publication reports: The CMV infection status of donors was not known, potentially confounding age-related changes in expanded clonotypes. Observed TCR beta diversity correlated strongly with the percentage of naive T cells measured by flow cytometry. Observed TCR beta diversity per million T cells fell roughly linearly with age, and a significant reduction was already apparent by age roughly 41. Compared with the aged group, the long-lived group had more naive CD4+ T cells, fewer expanded clones and increased TCR diversity, suggesting age selection. Since profiling was done on bulk unsorted PBMCs, naive and antigen-experienced compartments could not be conclusively compared. Total diversity estimates from one million sequenced T cells were considered lower bounds and underestimates.

This same sample was also taken into another study, of T cells of mothers and their children. According to the second study: Nine systemically healthy Caucasian individuals served as donors, namely three mothers together with their six children. cDNA synthesis consumed the entire amount of extracted RNA, loaded at approximately 1.6 ug RNA in each 15 ul reaction. In the second PCR, the M1S primer introduced both the sample barcodes and 2-4 random nucleotides. More than 8 million TCR beta CDR3 reads were obtained from each mother, and about 3 million reads were obtained from each child. Thymic selection shapes the output of TCR recombination in a similar way in related and unrelated pairs, and inherited differences have a minor effect. Normalized repertoire overlap was always found to be slightly, but never significantly, higher in related mother-child pairs than in unrelated mother-child pairs. No persistent microchimeric T cell clones were found, with a detection sensitivity of around 100 clones per million clonotypes. To look for features that set related mother-child pairs apart from unrelated individuals, the researchers ran deep NGS to compare the TCR beta repertoires of mothers and children. On average, the children were around 11 +/- 4 years old, while the mothers were roughly 40 +/- 4 years old. Libraries were sequenced on Illumina HiSeq 2000 with 100+100 nt paired-end reads after adapter ligation with NEBNext reagents. To avoid cross-contamination, the mother libraries and the child libraries were prepared a month apart and sequenced in separate runs. For each donor, somewhere between 500,000 and 2,000,000 distinct TCR beta clonotypes were identified. Naive TCR beta clonotypes were estimated from low-frequency clonotypes matched to each donor's FACS-determined naive share, without sorting.

Recombination linked TRBV14 to TRBJ1-4, with a weak D call of TRBD1 (5 bases match). This clonotype was obtained from a boy younger than 10 in good health. The sample was blood. The nucleotide sequence reads as follows: TGTGCCAGCAGCCAAGACGGCAGGGACCTGTTTTTT. The encoded protein is CASSQDGRDLFF.